The 9 T cell receptor beta chains given below trace back to one sample, sequenced in a study of control samples from healthy donors and cancer patients. Using immunoSEQ multiplex PCR, the repertoire was profiled, and TCRdb retains in-frame clones only, with some absent. The table records about 140,000 clones, 88% of them present only once. Sequenced sample: blood. Source of these receptors: a woman aged 25 to 39 in good health.

The chain uses TRBV6-5 and TRBJ2-2; 9 bases match TRBD2. CDR3 size: 13 residues. V trimming: 2 bases; J trimming: 13 bases; junction bases outside the gene matches: 5. Per germline, CDR1 MNHEY and CDR2 SVGAGI. CDR3 nucleotides: TGTGCCAGCAGTTACGGTCTAGCGGGATGGCTGTTTTTT. This translates into CASSYGLAGWLFF.

CDR3 loop: CASSPRAYYGYTF. The CDR3 coding sequence is TGTGCCAGCTCACCACGGGCTTACTATGGCTACACCTTC. This chain links TRBV18 with TRBJ1-2, with D uncertain. This CDR3 spans 13 amino acids. V was shortened by 1 base and J by 3 bases, with 6 bases between the two germline ends. Looked up from germline, CDR1 is KGHSH and CDR2 is LQKENI.

V is TRBV19 and J is TRBJ1-2, with 10 positions matching TRBD1. The CDR3 totals 15 residues. Unmatched junction bases numbered 12, after V lost 6 bases and J lost 8 bases. CDR1 and CDR2 from the germline V gene are LNHDA and SQIVND (reference sequence). The chain's CDR3 is CASSINTGTGDGYTF. CDR3 nucleotides: TGTGCCAGTAGCATTAATACCGGGACAGGGGACGGCTACACCTTC.

The rearrangement uses TRBV28 and TRBJ2-4, with a weak D call TRBD2 (6 bases). CDR1 MDHEN and CDR2 SYDVKM come from the germline V gene. The CDR3 is made up of 14 amino acids. The germline V and J ends were trimmed by 6 bases and 4 bases, with 13 bases remaining between them. As DNA, the CDR3 is TGTGCCAGCAGGGACGGGACTCTTAAAAACATTCAGTACTTC. Its translation is CASRDGTLKNIQYF.

The rearrangement joins TRBV28 to TRBJ2-5, with TRBD1 matching 8 bases. Germline V gene lookup returns CDR1 MDHEN and CDR2 SYDVKM. With 4 bases clipped from V and 7 bases from J, the junction kept 5 bases outside the gene matches. The CDR3 is 13 amino acids. The CDR3 DNA is TGTGCCAGCAGTTGGACAGGGTACCGGACCCAGTACTTC. Residues: CASSWTGYRTQYF.

V usage is TRBV6-5 and J usage is TRBJ2-7; 10 bases line up with TRBD2. The germline V gene encodes CDR1 MNHEY and CDR2 SVGAGI. Unmatched junction bases numbered 8, after V lost 7 bases and J lost 2 bases. This CDR3 has 15 amino acids. CDR3 bases: TGTGCCAGCACCGACAGCGGGAGGGCCCCCTACGAGCAGTACTTC. As protein: CASTDSGRAPYEQYF.

As to this clone: Other nucleotide sequences in the sample specify the same CDR3. The gene calls are TRBV28 and TRBJ2-3; 8 nucleotides line up with TRBD2. Germline trimming cut 6 bases from V and 2 bases from J; bases unmatched to any gene: 1. Germline CDR1 reads MDHEN; CDR2 reads SYDVKM. The CDR3 totals 13 residues. CDR3 amino acids: CASSGGATDTQYF. For the CDR3, the DNA is TGTGCCAGCAGCGGGGGGGCCACAGATACGCAGTATTTT.

V usage is TRBV10-3 and J usage is TRBJ2-7; D possibly corresponds to TRBD2 (5 bases). CDR1 is ENHRY and CDR2 is SYGVKD in the germline V gene. The ends were cut back, 0 bases at V and 2 bases at J, with 5 bases in the middle. CDR3 length: 13 residues. The CDR3 here is CAISESGAYEQYF. DNA of the CDR3: TGTGCCATCAGTGAGTCGGGAGCCTACGAGCAGTACTTC.

The chain has TRBV7-9 and TRBJ2-2, with D hard to call. This CDR3 contains 15 residues. Germline loops: CDR1 SEHNR, CDR2 FQNEAQ (reference sequence). Trimming cost V 5 bases and J 3 bases, with 13 bases left between them. Here the CDR3 reads CASSPLVVHTGELFF. CDR3 DNA: TGTGCCAGCAGCCCCTTGGTGGTCCACACCGGGGAGCTGTTTTTT. The complete variable domain, with remaining parts taken from reference TRBV7-9 and TRBJ2-2, reads DTGVSQNPRHKITKRGQNVTFRCDPISEHNRLYWYRQTLGQGPEFLTYFQNEAQLEKSRLLSDRFSAERPKGSFSTLEIQRTEQGDSAMYLCASSPLVVHTGELFFGEGSRLTVL.